This TCR beta chain appears in the sequencing data of a study of blood T cell repertoires in COVID-19. Study at large: Italy, Spain and the United States were the sources of the convalescent and acute COVID-19 samples.

In the authors' methods: How many nucleated cells were present was estimated from reference gene primer amplification. Generated by immunoSEQ multiplex PCR, the TCRdb table keeps only in-frame clones and is missing some. V and J calls and clone size follow that table, whereas D and trimming were derived from the DNA. The sample consists of 200,000 to 300,000 clones, under 85% of them appearing once. The CDR3 runs to 14 residues. CDR1 is MNHNS, CDR2 SASEGT, per germline. The V gene lost 2 bases and the J gene lost 1 base, with 8 bases spanning the gap. The source is a human donor in a cohort sampled during active COVID-19. The chain carries TRBV6-1 and TRBJ1-1; D remains unclear. The specimen was peripheral blood. CDR3 DNA: TGTGCCAGCAGTGAATCGGGAGGGAACACTGAAGCTTTCTTT. Its protein product is CASSESGGNTEAFF.